This is a list of T cell receptor beta chains from one sample in a study of T cell responses to AZD1222 COVID-19 vaccine. Profiled with immunoSEQ multiplex PCR; TCRdb holds only in-frame clones, not every one. Here the sample spans 90,000 to 150,000 clones, 75% to 90% being singletons. This sample comprised peripheral blood, obtained on day 0 of AZD1222 vaccination. The source is an adult in good health. Each CDR3 is given with its conserved first and last residue. The D gene is left open where the match is weak. Clone sizes are given selectively: once, few, many, or a class where the clone is expanded.

v_gene: TRBV5-1
abundance: NA
d_gene: NA
j_gene: TRBJ1-1
CDR3nt: TGCGCCAGCAGCTTGGAACCTACAGCCTTTAACACTGAAGCTTTCTTT
CDR3aa: CASSLEPTAFNTEAFF

v_gene: TRBV28
abundance: NA
d_gene: NA
j_gene: TRBJ1-4
CDR3nt: TGTGCCAGCAGTCCACCGGGACACGGGGATGAAAAACTGTTTTTT
CDR3aa: CASSPPGHGDEKLFF

v_gene: TRBV24-1
abundance: NA
d_gene: NA
j_gene: TRBJ1-1
CDR3nt: TGTGCCACCAGTGATTACAGGGTAGTGAGGGACACTGAAGCTTTCTTT
CDR3aa: CATSDYRVVRDTEAFF

v_gene: TRBV29-1
abundance: NA
d_gene: TRBD2
j_gene: TRBJ2-7
CDR3nt: TGCAGCGTTGATACTGGACTAGCGGGTCCCTACTACGAGCAGTACTTC
CDR3aa: CSVDTGLAGPYYEQYF

v_gene: TRBV5-4
abundance: NA
d_gene: TRBD2
j_gene: TRBJ2-1
CDR3nt: TGTGCCAGCAGCTCGGGGGGAGCCCGTCTCAATGAGCAGTTCTTC
CDR3aa: CASSSGGARLNEQFF

v_gene: TRBV7-6
abundance: NA
d_gene: TRBD2
j_gene: TRBJ2-2
CDR3nt: TGTGCCAGCAGCTTAGTCCTAGCGGGTCACACCGGGGAGCTGTTTTTT
CDR3aa: CASSLVLAGHTGELFF

v_gene: TRBV18
abundance: once
d_gene: NA
j_gene: TRBJ1-5
CDR3nt: TGTGCCAGCTCACCAGCCCCCGCCGATCAGCCCCAGCATTTT
CDR3aa: CASSPAPADQPQHF

v_gene: TRBV3-1/TRBV3-2
abundance: NA
d_gene: NA
j_gene: TRBJ1-4
CDR3nt: TGTGCCAGCAGCCGTGACACCGGCCTCGAAAAACTGTTTTTT
CDR3aa: CASSRDTGLEKLFF

v_gene: TRBV5-4
abundance: NA
d_gene: TRBD2
j_gene: TRBJ2-7
CDR3nt: TGTGCCAGCAGCGCTGGACTAGCGGAACTCTACGAGCAGTACTTC
CDR3aa: CASSAGLAELYEQYF

v_gene: TRBV9
abundance: NA
d_gene: NA
j_gene: TRBJ2-1
CDR3nt: TGTGCCAGCAGCTCCTACGGGGTCTACAATGAGCAGTTCTTC
CDR3aa: CASSSYGVYNEQFF

v_gene: TRBV15
abundance: NA
d_gene: NA
j_gene: TRBJ2-2
CDR3nt: TGTGCCACCAGCAGAGATGGAGGGGACGGGGAGCTGTTTTTT
CDR3aa: CATSRDGGDGELFF

v_gene: TRBV7-2
abundance: NA
d_gene: TRBD1
j_gene: TRBJ1-6
CDR3nt: TGTGCCAGCAGCCAGGGCCGGGGACAGGGTAGTTCACCCCTCCACTTT
CDR3aa: CASSQGRGQGSSPLHF

v_gene: TRBV6-1
abundance: NA
d_gene: TRBD2
j_gene: TRBJ2-3
CDR3nt: TGTGCCAGCAGTGGAACTAGCGGGACCCACACAGATACGCAGTATTTT
CDR3aa: CASSGTSGTHTDTQYF

v_gene: TRBV11-2
abundance: NA
d_gene: NA
j_gene: TRBJ1-3
CDR3nt: TGTGCCAGCAGCACGGGGGGGGCTGGAAACACCATATATTTT
CDR3aa: CASSTGGAGNTIYF

v_gene: TRBV5-1
abundance: NA
d_gene: NA
j_gene: TRBJ2-2
CDR3nt: TGCGCCAGCAGCTTGGAAGGGGGGAGTGCCACCGGGGAGCTGTTTTTT
CDR3aa: CASSLEGGSATGELFF

v_gene: TRBV7-9
abundance: once
d_gene: TRBD1
j_gene: TRBJ1-1
CDR3nt: TGTGCCAGCAGCTTAGGGGGACAGTTGAACACTGAAGCTTTCTTT
CDR3aa: CASSLGGQLNTEAFF

v_gene: TRBV28
abundance: NA
d_gene: NA
j_gene: TRBJ1-1
CDR3nt: TGTGCCAGCAGTCCTGGACACGGCACTGAAGCTTTCTTT
CDR3aa: CASSPGHGTEAFF

v_gene: TRBV28
abundance: NA
d_gene: NA
j_gene: TRBJ1-2
CDR3nt: TGTGCCAGCAGTTTATGGGGTTTTCAAGGCTACACCTTC
CDR3aa: CASSLWGFQGYTF

v_gene: TRBV7-6
abundance: NA
d_gene: TRBD2
j_gene: TRBJ2-5
CDR3nt: TGTGCCAGCAGCTTCGGACTAGCGGTCCAAGAGACCCAGTACTTC
CDR3aa: CASSFGLAVQETQYF

v_gene: TRBV30
abundance: NA
d_gene: NA
j_gene: TRBJ1-3
CDR3nt: TGTGCCTGGAAGCGGCCTGGAAACACCATATATTTT
CDR3aa: CAWKRPGNTIYF

v_gene: TRBV6-1
abundance: NA
d_gene: NA
j_gene: TRBJ1-5
CDR3nt: TGTGCCAGCAGTGAAGCGTTGGCGAGCCTAAGAGGTCAGCCCCAGCATTTT
CDR3aa: CASSEALASLRGQPQHF

v_gene: TRBV18
abundance: NA
d_gene: NA
j_gene: TRBJ2-7
CDR3nt: TGTGCCAGCTCACAGAGGGACGTCACCTACGAGCAGTACTTC
CDR3aa: CASSQRDVTYEQYF

v_gene: TRBV5-6
abundance: NA
d_gene: NA
j_gene: TRBJ1-3
CDR3nt: TGTGCCAGCAGCTTTGGACGGTTCTCTGGAAACACCATATATTTT
CDR3aa: CASSFGRFSGNTIYF

v_gene: TRBV21-1
abundance: NA
d_gene: NA
j_gene: TRBJ2-1
CDR3nt: TGTGCCAGCCCCCAAGTGCGGGACACCCCATACAATGAGCAGTTCTTC
CDR3aa: CASPQVRDTPYNEQFF

v_gene: TRBV12-5
abundance: NA
d_gene: NA
j_gene: TRBJ1-5
CDR3nt: TGTGCTAGTGGTTTGGTAGCCTCGAATAGCAATCAGCCCCAGCATTTT
CDR3aa: CASGLVASNSNQPQHF